One and the same sample provided the 3 T cell receptor beta chains below, sequenced in a study of blood T cell repertoires in COVID-19 (dated by TCRdb to 2020 to 2022). Receptor libraries were prepared by the immunoSEQ multiplex PCR assay. TCRdb holds this immuneACCESS table with in-frame rearrangements only. Some clones are missing; in checked studies, unresolved V genes explain under half, and the rest has no known cause. The sample data list about 400,000 clones, and around 90% of these were observed just once. Over 2% of the sample is taken by the ten largest. The sample consisted of PBMCs or T cells enriched from blood (not recorded which). The source of these receptors is a woman between 40 and 50 years old with acute COVID-19.

This clone came up once. The chain is built from TRBV10-3 and TRBJ1-1; D might be TRBD1 (5 bases). Looked up from germline, CDR1 is ENHRY and CDR2 is SYGVKD. The ends were cut back, 7 bases at V and 0 bases at J, with 9 bases in the middle. The CDR3 totals 13 residues. CDR3 sequence reads: CAITDRLNTEAFF. The CDR3 nucleotides are TGTGCCATCACTGACAGATTGAACACTGAAGCTTTCTTT.

In this sample, this clone turned up once. The V gene is TRBV27, the J gene TRBJ1-5, with unresolved D. The CDR3 is 15 amino acids. The germline V and J ends were trimmed by 5 bases and 2 bases, with 13 bases remaining between them. The germline CDR1 and CDR2 sequences are MNHEY and SMNVEV (reference sequence). For the CDR3, the DNA is TGTGCCAGCAGTCCACGCCTAATAGGCAATCAGCCCCAGCATTTT. Its translation is CASSPRLIGNQPQHF.

The chain joins TRBV12-3 or TRBV12-4 to TRBJ2-7, with unresolved D. Trimming pared 1 base from V and 7 bases from J, leaving 5 bases between. This CDR3 contains 11 residues. CDR3 bases: TGTGCCAGCAGTTTAGGCGAGGAGCAGTACTTC. Translation gives CASSLGEEQYF.